This TCR beta chain was observed in a study of OX40 agonist ivuxolimab in advanced cancers. Looking at the study overall: Six ivuxolimab dose levels, 0.01 to 10 mg/kg, were given intravenously every 2 weeks.

The repertoire was sequenced with immunoSEQ multiplex PCR; TCRdb's copy has only in-frame clones and lacks some. The table lists tens of thousands of clones, 81% of them singletons. This clone was detected only once. Per germline, CDR1 SGHRS and CDR2 YFSETQ. The V and J ends lost 0 bases and 6 bases respectively, with 4 bases between them. The CDR3 is 12 amino acids. This clonotype was sampled from an adult with an advanced solid tumor such as melanoma, head and neck, liver or kidney cancer. J is TRBJ1-5 and V is TRBV5-1; D gene ambiguous. The material sequenced was CD4+ or CD8+ T cells sorted from blood, taken in a trial of the OX40 agonist ivuxolimab. The chain's CDR3 is CASSLEGQPQHF. The CDR3 region has the DNA TGCGCCAGCAGCTTGGAAGGTCAGCCCCAGCATTTT.